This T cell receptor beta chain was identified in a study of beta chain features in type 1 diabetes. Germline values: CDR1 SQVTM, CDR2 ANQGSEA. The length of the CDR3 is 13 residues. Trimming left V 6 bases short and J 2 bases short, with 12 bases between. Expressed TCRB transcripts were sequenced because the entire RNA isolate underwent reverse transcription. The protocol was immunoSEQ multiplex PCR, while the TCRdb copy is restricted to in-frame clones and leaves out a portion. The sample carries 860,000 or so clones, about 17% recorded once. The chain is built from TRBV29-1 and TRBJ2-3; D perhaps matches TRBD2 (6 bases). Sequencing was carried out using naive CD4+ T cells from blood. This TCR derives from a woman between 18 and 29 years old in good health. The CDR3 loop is CSVARDSTDTQYF. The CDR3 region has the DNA TGCAGCGTAGCCCGGGACTCCACAGATACGCAGTATTTT.